This T cell receptor (beta chain) was recorded in a study of blood T cells in healthy people across ages (dated by TCRdb to between 2014 and 2016). Concerning the study at large: In model experiments, roughly one uniquely barcoded TCR beta cDNA molecule per two T cells was captured by template switching. Using deep sequencing normalized with unique cDNA molecular identifiers, the study measured how TCR beta repertoire diversity changes with age. The donors were divided into four age groups: young (average around 17 years), middle-aged (about 40), aged (approximately 62) and long-lived (82). To avoid experimental bias, donors of different ages were distributed randomly across sequencing lanes. The study analyzed two additional independent replicas of 1 million unique cDNA reads from the same blood draw for two donors, one aged 18 to 30 and one aged 80 or older. The investigation overall reported the following: Observed TCR beta diversity per million T cells fell roughly linearly with age, and a significant reduction was already apparent by age roughly 40. Observed TCR beta diversity correlated strongly with the percentage of naive T cells measured by flow cytometry. Estimates of total diversity based on one million sequenced T cells were considered lower bounds and underestimates. Since profiling was done on bulk unsorted PBMCs, naive and antigen-experienced compartments could not be conclusively compared. Because the CMV infection status of the donors was unknown, age-related changes in expanded clonotypes may potentially have been confounded. Compared with the aged group, the long-lived group had more naive CD4+ T cells, fewer expanded clones and increased TCR diversity, suggesting age selection.

The library was produced with 5' RACE. Sequencing relied on an Illumina HiSeq 2500. A second PCR of roughly 7 to 11 cycles was performed with a sample-barcoded 5' primer and a J-beta primer mix. A template-switch 5' adaptor carrying 12 random nucleotides introduced a unique molecular identifier onto each TCR beta cDNA molecule. At least 2.5 million CDR3-containing paired-end reads were obtained from each sample. First-strand cDNA synthesis was performed from all RNA using the Mint cDNA synthesis kit, with priming by a TRBC-specific oligonucleotide. Following uracil-DNA glycosylase treatment, all cDNA underwent a first 18-cycle PCR with the universal primers M1SS and BC2_uni_R. The paper's data handling went like this. Each sample was normalized by randomly selecting 1 million high-quality reads, each carrying a distinct molecular identifier. Instead of being binned into consensus sequences, reads that shared molecular identifiers were thrown out. MiTCR, with a Q25 quality threshold and the strictest error-elimination algorithm, was used for CDR3 identification, clonotype clustering and error correction. A nonparametric unseen species model with Euler transformation was used to estimate a lower bound on total TCR beta diversity. The raw public data were reprocessed by TCRdb itself: fastp quality trimming at Q25, MiXCR clonotype calling, in-frame beta chains only. Every entry covers one CDR3 protein and lists the most common genes and DNA from its rows. In this record, the V and J calls reflect TCRdb's handling and not the investigators' own analysis. This sample comprises about 290,000 distinct CDR3 sequences, 25% to 30% of them detected only once. The ten top clones hold 29% of the sample.

According to the germline V gene (reference sequence), CDR1 reads DFQATT and CDR2 reads SNEGSKA. The CDR3 has 14 amino acids, counting the end cysteine and phenylalanine. Of the read, only the CDR3 DNA is kept; its 42 bases are in frame from base 1. The junction shows trimming of 3 bases on V and 4 bases on J, and the gene matches do not reach 3 bases of it. Donors were 40 or so systemically healthy Caucasian individuals from Russia aged roughly 6 to 100 years. Each donor gave around 9.8 milliliters of peripheral blood, collected into EDTA-treated Vacutainer tubes. PBMCs were isolated by Ficoll-Paque density-gradient centrifugation, with at least 7 million obtained per sample. Total RNA, at least 6 micrograms per sample, was extracted from PBMCs with Trizol reagent. For every donor, an aliquot of PBMCs went through flow cytometry to measure the percentages of naive CD45RAhigh/CD27high T cells. This clonotype was observed a handful of times. The antigen this receptor binds is unknown. No base quality values were provided; no much bigger clone lies one nucleotide off.

Recombination joined TRBV20-1 with TRBJ2-2; 9 bases in between match TRBD1. Sequencing was carried out using blood. This clonotype originated in a woman in her 70s in good health. The DNA is TGCAGTGCTAGGGGGACAGGGAGCACCGGGGAGCTGTTTTTT. Its protein is CSARGTGSTGELFF.